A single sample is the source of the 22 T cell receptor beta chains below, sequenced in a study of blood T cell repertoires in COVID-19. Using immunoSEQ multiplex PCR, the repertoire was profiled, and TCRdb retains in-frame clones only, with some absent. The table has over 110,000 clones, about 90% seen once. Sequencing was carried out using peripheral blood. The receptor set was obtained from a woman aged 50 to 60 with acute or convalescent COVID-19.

The CDR3 DNA reads TGTGCCAGCAGCCCCGACTACCTTGTCTACGAGCAGTACTTC. This translates into CASSPDYLVYEQYF. This chain connects TRBV9 to TRBJ2-7, with D tentatively TRBD2 (5 bases). V dropped 4 bases and J dropped 3 bases, with 14 bases sitting between them. CDR1 and CDR2 from the germline V gene are SGDLS and YYNGEE. This CDR3 region has 14 residues. Full variable domain (outside the CDR3, taken from reference TRBV9 and TRBJ2-7): DSGVTQTPKHLITATGQRVTLRCSPRSGDLSVYWYQQSLDQGLQFLIQYYNGEERAKGNILERFSAQQFPDLHSELNLSSLELGDSALYFCASSPDYLVYEQYFGPGTRLTVT.

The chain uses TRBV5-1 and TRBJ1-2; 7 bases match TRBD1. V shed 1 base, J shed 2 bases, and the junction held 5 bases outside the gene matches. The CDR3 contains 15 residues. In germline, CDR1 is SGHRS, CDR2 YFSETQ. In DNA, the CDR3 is TGCGCCAGCAGCTTGCGGACAGGTGGGAACTATGGCTACACCTTC. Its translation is CASSLRTGGNYGYTF.

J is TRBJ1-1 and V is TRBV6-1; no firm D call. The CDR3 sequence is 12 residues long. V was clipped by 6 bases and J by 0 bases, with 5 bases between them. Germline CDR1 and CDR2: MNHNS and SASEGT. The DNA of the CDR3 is TGTGCCAGCAGGCAGATGAACACTGAAGCTTTCTTT. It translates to CASRQMNTEAFF.

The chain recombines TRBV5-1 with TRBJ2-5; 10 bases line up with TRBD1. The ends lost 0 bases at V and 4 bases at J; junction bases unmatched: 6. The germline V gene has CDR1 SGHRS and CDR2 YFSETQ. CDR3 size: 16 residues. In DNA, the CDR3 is TGCGCCAGCAGCTTGGAGGGGACAGGGGTCGGAGAGACCCAGTACTTC. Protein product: CASSLEGTGVGETQYF.

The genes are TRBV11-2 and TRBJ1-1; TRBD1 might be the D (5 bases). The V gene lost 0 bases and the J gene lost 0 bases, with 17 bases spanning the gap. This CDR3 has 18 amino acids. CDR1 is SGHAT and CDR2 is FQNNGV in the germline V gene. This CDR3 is CASSLDNVPGVMNTEAFF. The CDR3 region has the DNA TGTGCCAGCAGCTTAGATAATGTTCCGGGGGTTATGAACACTGAAGCTTTCTTT.

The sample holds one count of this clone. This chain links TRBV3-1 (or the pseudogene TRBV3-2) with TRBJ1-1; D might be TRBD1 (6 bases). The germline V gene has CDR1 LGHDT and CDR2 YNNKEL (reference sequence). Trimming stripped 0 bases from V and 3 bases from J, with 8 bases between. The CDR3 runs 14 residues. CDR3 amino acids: CASSQDAGDTEAFF. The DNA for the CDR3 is TGTGCCAGCAGCCAAGATGCAGGGGACACTGAAGCTTTCTTT.

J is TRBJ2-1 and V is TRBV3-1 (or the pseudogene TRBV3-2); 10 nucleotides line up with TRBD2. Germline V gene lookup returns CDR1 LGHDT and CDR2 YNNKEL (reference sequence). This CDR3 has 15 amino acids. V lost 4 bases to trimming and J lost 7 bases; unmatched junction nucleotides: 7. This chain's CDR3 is CASSLTSGVRNEQFF. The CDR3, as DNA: TGTGCCAGCAGCCTAACTAGCGGGGTGAGGAATGAGCAGTTCTTC.

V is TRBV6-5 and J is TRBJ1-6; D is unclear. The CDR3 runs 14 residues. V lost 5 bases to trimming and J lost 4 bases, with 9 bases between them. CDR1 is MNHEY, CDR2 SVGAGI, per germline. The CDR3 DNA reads TGTGCCAGCAGTAGGGAGGAATATAATTCACCCCTCCACTTT. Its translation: CASSREEYNSPLHF.

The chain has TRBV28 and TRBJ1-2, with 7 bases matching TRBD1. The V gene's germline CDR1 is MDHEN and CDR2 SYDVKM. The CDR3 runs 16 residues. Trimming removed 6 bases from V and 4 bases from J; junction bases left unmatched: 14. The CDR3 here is CASRTAGTDFPYGYTF. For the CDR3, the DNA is TGTGCCAGCAGAACTGCCGGGACAGACTTCCCCTATGGCTACACCTTC.

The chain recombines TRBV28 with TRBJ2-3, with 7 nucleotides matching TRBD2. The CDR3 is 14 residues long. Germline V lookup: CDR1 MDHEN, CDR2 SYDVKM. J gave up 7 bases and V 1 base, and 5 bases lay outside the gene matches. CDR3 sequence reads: CASSLSGGFYTQYF. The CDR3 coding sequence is TGTGCCAGCAGTTTATCCGGGGGGTTTTATACGCAGTATTTT.

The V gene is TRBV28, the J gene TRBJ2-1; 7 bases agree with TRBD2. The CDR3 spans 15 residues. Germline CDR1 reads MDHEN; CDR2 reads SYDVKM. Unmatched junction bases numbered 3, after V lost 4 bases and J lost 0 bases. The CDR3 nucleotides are TGTGCCAGCAGTTCATGGGGGGGCTCCTACAATGAGCAGTTCTTC. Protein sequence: CASSSWGGSYNEQFF. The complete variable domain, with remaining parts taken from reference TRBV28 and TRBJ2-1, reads DVKVTQSSRYLVKRTGEKVFLECVQDMDHENMFWYRQDPGLGLRLIYFSYDVKMKEKGDIPEGYSVSREKKERFSLILESASTNQTSMYLCASSSWGGSYNEQFFGPGTRLTVL.

CDR3 sequence (DNA): TGTGCCAGCAGCCCGGACTTGTCTAACTATGGCTACACCTTC. Protein: CASSPDLSNYGYTF. The gene calls are TRBV9 and TRBJ1-2; D gene unclear. Germline CDR1 reads SGDLS; CDR2 reads YYNGEE. V lost 4 bases and J lost 0, with 10 bases in between. The CDR3 extends over 14 amino acids.

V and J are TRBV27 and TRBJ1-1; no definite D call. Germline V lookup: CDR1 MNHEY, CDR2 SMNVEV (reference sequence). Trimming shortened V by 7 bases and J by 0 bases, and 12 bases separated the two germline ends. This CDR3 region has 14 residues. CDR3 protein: CASINLQMNTEAFF. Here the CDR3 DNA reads TGTGCCAGCATCAACCTACAGATGAACACTGAAGCTTTCTTT.

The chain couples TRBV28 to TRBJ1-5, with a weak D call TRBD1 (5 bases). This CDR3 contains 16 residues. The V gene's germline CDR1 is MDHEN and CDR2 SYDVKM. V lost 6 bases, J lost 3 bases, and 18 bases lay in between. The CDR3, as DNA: TGTGCCAGCAGCTCAGGGTCCTCACCGCCCAATCAGCCCCAGCATTTT. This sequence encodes CASSSGSSPPNQPQHF.

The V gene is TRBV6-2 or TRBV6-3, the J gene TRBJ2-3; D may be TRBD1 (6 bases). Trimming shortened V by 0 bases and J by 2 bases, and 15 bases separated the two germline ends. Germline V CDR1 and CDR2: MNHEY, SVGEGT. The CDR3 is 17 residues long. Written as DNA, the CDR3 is TGTGCCAGCAGTTACTCTCCTACAGGGCCGAACACAGATACGCAGTATTTT. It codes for CASSYSPTGPNTDTQYF.

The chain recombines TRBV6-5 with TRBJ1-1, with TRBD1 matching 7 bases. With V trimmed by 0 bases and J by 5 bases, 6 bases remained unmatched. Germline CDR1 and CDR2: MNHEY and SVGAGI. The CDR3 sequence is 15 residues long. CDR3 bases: TGTGCCAGCAGTTACTCGCCAGGGGGAGGAACTGAAGCTTTCTTT. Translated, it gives CASSYSPGGGTEAFF.

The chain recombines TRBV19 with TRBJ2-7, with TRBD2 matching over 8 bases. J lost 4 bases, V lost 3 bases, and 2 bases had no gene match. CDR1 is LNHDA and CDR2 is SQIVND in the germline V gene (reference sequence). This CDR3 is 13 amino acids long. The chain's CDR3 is CASSMTSAYEQYF. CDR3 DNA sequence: TGTGCCAGTAGTATGACTAGCGCATACGAGCAGTACTTC.

CDR3 sequence (DNA): TGTGCCAGCGTAACTAGCGGGGGGGGGACGCAGTATTTT. Its protein is CASVTSGGGTQYF. This chain joins TRBV3-1 (or the pseudogene TRBV3-2) and TRBJ2-3; 13 bases match TRBD2. V shed 8 bases, J shed 9 bases, and the junction held 5 bases outside the gene matches. CDR3 length equals 13 residues. In germline, CDR1 is LGHDT, CDR2 YNNKEL (reference sequence).

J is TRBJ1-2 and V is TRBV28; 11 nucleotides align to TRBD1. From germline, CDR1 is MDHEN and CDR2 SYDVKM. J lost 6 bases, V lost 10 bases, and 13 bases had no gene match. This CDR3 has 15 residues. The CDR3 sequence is CATRGQGAQFNGYTF. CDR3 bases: TGTGCCACCCGAGGACAGGGGGCGCAGTTCAATGGCTACACCTTC.

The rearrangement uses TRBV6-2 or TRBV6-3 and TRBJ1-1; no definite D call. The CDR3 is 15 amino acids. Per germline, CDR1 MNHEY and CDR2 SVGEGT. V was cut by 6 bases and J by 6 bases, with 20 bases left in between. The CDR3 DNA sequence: TGTGCCAGCAGCCCCCGAGGGAGAGGAGGCGCTGAAGCTTTCTTT. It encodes CASSPRGRGGAEAFF.

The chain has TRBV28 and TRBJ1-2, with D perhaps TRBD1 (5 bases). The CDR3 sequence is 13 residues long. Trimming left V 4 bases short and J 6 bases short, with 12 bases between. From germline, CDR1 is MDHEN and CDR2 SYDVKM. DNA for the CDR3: TGTGCCAGCAGTTCTCAGGGCCGAGATGGCTACACCTTC. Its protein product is CASSSQGRDGYTF.

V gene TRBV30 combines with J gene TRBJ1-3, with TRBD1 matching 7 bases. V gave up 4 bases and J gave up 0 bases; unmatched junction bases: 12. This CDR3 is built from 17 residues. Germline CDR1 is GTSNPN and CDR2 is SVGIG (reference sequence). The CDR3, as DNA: TGTGCCTGGACGCTGACAGGACAGGTCTTCTCTGGAAACACCATATATTTT. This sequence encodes CAWTLTGQVFSGNTIYF.